This note documents a single T cell receptor (beta chain) sequence. The target antigen is unknown. In every patient, relapse followed autologous stem cell transplantation, while exposure to brentuximab vedotin differed. The record originates from a study of PD-1 blockade in classical Hodgkin lymphoma. Study results and caveats: Baseline diversity was lower in partial responders and progressors than complete responders. Exclusion covered patients beginning nivolumab under 1 year post-ASCT.

The repertoire was sequenced with immunoSEQ multiplex PCR; TCRdb's copy has only in-frame clones and lacks some. The top ten clones hold around 30% of a sample with around 30,000 clones, around 82% of them seen once. There are 12 residues in the CDR3. V lost 10 bases and J lost 5, with 14 bases in between. Looked up from germline, CDR1 is MNHNS and CDR2 is SASEGT. The genes are TRBV6-1 and TRBJ1-1; D may be TRBD1 (5 bases). The sample here was peripheral blood mononuclear cells (PBMCs), taken at baseline. The sequence was obtained from a human donor with classical Hodgkin lymphoma. CDR3 in DNA: TGTGCCACCCGGGTCGGGGGGACTGAAGCTTTCTTT. This encodes CATRVGGTEAFF.